The sequence of this T cell receptor (beta chain) was determined in a study of cytotoxic CD8 clonotypes in ibrutinib-treated CLL. For the study at large: The study included around twelve relapsed/refractory and roughly 16 treatment-naive patients; 17 to 18 had IGHV unmutated disease. Whole-study results and caveats: Patients showed higher baseline clonality than age-matched healthy donors, and it tracked circulating CD8+ T-cell counts. At progression, clonality fell back toward baseline after rising at ibrutinib response.

Worth noting for this clone: Its antigen is still unknown.

This CDR3 is built from 13 residues. The germline V and J ends were trimmed by 2 bases and 6 bases, with 11 bases remaining between them. Germline V gene lookup returns CDR1 SGHTS and CDR2 YDEGEE. Method: immunoSEQ multiplex PCR; TCRdb's copy keeps in-frame clones and lacks some. Of around 300,000 clones listed, just under 80% are singletons. This specimen was PBMCs, taken before ibrutinib treatment. The sequence came from a human donor with chronic lymphocytic leukemia. V is TRBV5-8 and J is TRBJ1-1; no clear D gene. The CDR3, as DNA: TGTGCCAGCAGCTTTCGGGTAGGGCCTGAAGCTTTCTTT. Amino acid sequence: CASSFRVGPEAFF. Using reference TRBV5-8 and TRBJ1-1 for the parts outside the CDR3, the full variable domain is EAGVTQSPTHLIKTRGQQATLRCSPISGHTSVYWYQQALGLGLQFLLWYDEGEERNRGNFPPRFSGRQFPNYSSELNVNALELEDSALYLCASSFRVGPEAFFGQGTRLTVV.